The present TCR beta chain was sequenced within a study of blood T cell repertoires in COVID-19. In the study overall: The analysed material was cDNA or gDNA that came from T cells, B-cell-depleted T cells, or PBMCs.

The CDR3 contains 14 residues. V shed 5 bases and J shed 3 bases, with 13 bases lying between them. The germline V gene encodes CDR1 SEHNR and CDR2 FQNEAQ (reference sequence). Study processing details: Counts of nucleated cells, estimated from reference gene primer amplification, were obtained. The assay was immunoSEQ multiplex PCR, and TCRdb's table has in-frame clones only and misses some. That table supplies the V and J calls and clone size; D and trimming were determined from the DNA. This sample has 35,000 to 45,000 clones; more than 75% occur once, and the top ten carry about 12%. This receptor was obtained from a woman aged 70 to 79 in a cohort sampled during active COVID-19. The rearrangement uses TRBV7-9 and TRBJ1-1; D may be TRBD1 (6 bases). The sequenced sample consisted of peripheral blood. This chain's CDR3 is CASSLQGTDTEAFF. CDR3 coding DNA: TGTGCCAGCAGCCTACAGGGTACCGACACTGAAGCTTTCTTT. Full variable domain (rest looked up from reference TRBV7-9 and TRBJ1-1): DTGVSQNPRHKITKRGQNVTFRCDPISEHNRLYWYRQTLGQGPEFLTYFQNEAQLEKSRLLSDRFSAERPKGSFSTLEIQRTEQGDSAMYLCASSLQGTDTEAFFGQGTRLTVV.